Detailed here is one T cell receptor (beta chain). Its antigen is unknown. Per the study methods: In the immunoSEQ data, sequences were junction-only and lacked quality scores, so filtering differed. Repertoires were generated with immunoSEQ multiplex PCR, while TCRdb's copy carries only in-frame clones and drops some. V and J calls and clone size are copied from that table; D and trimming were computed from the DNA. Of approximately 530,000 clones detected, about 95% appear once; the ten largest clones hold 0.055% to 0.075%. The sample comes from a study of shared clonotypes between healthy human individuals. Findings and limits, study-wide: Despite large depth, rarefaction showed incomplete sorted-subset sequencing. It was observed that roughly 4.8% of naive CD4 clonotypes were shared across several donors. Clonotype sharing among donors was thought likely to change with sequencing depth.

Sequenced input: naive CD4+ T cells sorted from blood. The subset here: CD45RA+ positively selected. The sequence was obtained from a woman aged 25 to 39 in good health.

The CDR3: CASSVTGTSSYEQYF. In DNA, the CDR3 is TGCGCCAGCAGCGTAACCGGGACTAGCAGTTACGAGCAGTACTTC. The rearrangement links TRBV5-1 to TRBJ2-7; 9 positions agree with TRBD2. The CDR3 is made up of 15 amino acids. V trimming: 4 bases; J trimming: 4 bases; junction bases outside the gene matches: 9. CDR1 is SGHRS, CDR2 YFSETQ, per germline.